The rows below give T cell receptor beta chains drawn from one sample of a study of radiotherapy plus CTLA-4 blockade in lung cancer. Profiled with immunoSEQ multiplex PCR; TCRdb holds only in-frame clones, not every one. In the table there are 81,000 or so clones, roughly four fifths of which are singletons. This specimen consisted of peripheral blood, obtained from a patient treated with radiotherapy plus ipilimumab. The receptors stem from a human donor with non-small cell lung cancer that progressed on radiotherapy plus ipilimumab. CDR3s include the opening cysteine and the closing phenylalanine or tryptophan. A D gene is named only where the DNA matches it firmly. Clone size is shown for a subset of rows, as once, few, many or a class of expanded clone.

size: once; V: TRBV4-2; D: TRBD2; J: TRBJ2-2; DNA: TGTGCCAGCAGCCAAGAACGACTAGCGGGGCGGGCCGGGGAGCTGTTTTTT; CDR3: CASSQERLAGRAGELFF
size: NA; V: TRBV13; D: NA; J: TRBJ2-7; DNA: TGTGCCAGCAGCTTATTGTCTGGCTCAACCTTAGAGCAGTACTTC; CDR3: CASSLLSGSTLEQYF
size: NA; V: TRBV7-2; D: NA; J: TRBJ1-2; DNA: TGTGCCAGCAGCCCAGGGGTCTATGGCTACACCTTC; CDR3: CASSPGVYGYTF
size: NA; V: TRBV5-8; D: NA; J: TRBJ2-1; DNA: TGTGCCAGCAGGGAGGGGGCGCGAAATGAGCAGTTCTTC; CDR3: CASREGARNEQFF
size: NA; V: TRBV11-3; D: TRBD1; J: TRBJ1-1; DNA: TGTGCCAGCCGTAAGACAGGGCTGAACACTGAAGCTTTCTTT; CDR3: CASRKTGLNTEAFF
size: once; V: TRBV2; D: TRBD2; J: TRBJ2-1; DNA: TGTGCCAGCAGTGCCCCTTCCCGGGAGGCCGGATACAATGAGCAGTTCTTC; CDR3: CASSAPSREAGYNEQFF
size: NA; V: TRBV19; D: TRBD1; J: TRBJ1-5; DNA: TGTGCCAGTAGTATTCCTTCGACGGAGGGGGCTCAGCCCCAGCATTTT; CDR3: CASSIPSTEGAQPQHF
size: NA; V: TRBV6-1; D: NA; J: TRBJ1-5; DNA: TGTGCCAGCAGTCCCGGGGTGGGGCGAAATCAGCCCCAGCATTTT; CDR3: CASSPGVGRNQPQHF
size: NA; V: TRBV7-3; D: TRBD1; J: TRBJ1-3; DNA: TGTGCCAGCAGCTTAGGGCCTCAGGGGGGATCAGGAAACACCATATATTTT; CDR3: CASSLGPQGGSGNTIYF
size: once; V: TRBV5-1; D: NA; J: TRBJ2-1; DNA: TGCGCCAGCAGCGTACAGGGTCGGGGCTCCTACAATGAGCAGTTCTTC; CDR3: CASSVQGRGSYNEQFF
size: few; V: TRBV10-3; D: NA; J: TRBJ2-7; DNA: TGTGCCATCAGTGAGGGGGCTGTAGGCGAGCAGTACTTC; CDR3: CAISEGAVGEQYF